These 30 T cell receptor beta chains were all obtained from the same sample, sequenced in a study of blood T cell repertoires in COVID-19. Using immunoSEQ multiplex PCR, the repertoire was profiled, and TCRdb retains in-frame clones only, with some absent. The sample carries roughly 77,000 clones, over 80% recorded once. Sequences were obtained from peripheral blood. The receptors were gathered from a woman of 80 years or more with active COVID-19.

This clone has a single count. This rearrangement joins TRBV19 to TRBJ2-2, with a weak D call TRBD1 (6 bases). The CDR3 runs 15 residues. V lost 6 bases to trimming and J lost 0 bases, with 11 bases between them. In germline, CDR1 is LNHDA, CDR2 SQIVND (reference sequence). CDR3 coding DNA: TGTGCCAGTAGAACAGGGCCCGCGAACACCGGGGAGCTGTTTTTT. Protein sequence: CASRTGPANTGELFF.

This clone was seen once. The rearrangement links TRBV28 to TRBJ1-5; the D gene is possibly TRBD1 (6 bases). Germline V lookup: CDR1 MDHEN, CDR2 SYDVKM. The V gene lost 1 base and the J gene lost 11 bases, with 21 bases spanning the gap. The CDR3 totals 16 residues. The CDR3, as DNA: TGTGCCAGCAGTTTATCGGGGCTTACGACAGGTGGGTCCCAGCATTTT. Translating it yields CASSLSGLTTGGSQHF.

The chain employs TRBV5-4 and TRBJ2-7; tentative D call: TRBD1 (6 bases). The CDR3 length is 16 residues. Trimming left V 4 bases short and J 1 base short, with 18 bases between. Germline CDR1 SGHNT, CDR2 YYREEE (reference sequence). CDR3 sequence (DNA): TGTGCCAGCAGCCGCAGGGGTGGGTTAGAATCCTACGAGCAGTACTTC. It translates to CASSRRGGLESYEQYF.

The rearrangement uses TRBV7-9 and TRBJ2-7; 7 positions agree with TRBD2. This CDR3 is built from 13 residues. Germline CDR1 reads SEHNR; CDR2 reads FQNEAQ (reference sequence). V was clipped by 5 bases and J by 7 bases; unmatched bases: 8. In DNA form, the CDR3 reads TGTGCCAGCAGCGCAGCCGGGACTACAGAGCAGTACTTC. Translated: CASSAAGTTEQYF.

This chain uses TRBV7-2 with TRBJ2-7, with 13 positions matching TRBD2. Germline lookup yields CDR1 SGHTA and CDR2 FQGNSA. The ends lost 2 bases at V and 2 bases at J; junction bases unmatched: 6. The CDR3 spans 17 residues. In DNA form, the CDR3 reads TGTGCCAGCAGCTTAAGAGGAGGACTAGCGGGAGCCTACGAGCAGTACTTC. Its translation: CASSLRGGLAGAYEQYF.

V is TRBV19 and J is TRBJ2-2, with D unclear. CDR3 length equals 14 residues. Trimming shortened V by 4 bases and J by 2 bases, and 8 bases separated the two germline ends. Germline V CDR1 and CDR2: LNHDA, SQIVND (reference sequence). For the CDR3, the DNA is TGTGCCAGTAGTAGTAGTCTTAACACCGGGGAGCTGTTTTTT. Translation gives CASSSSLNTGELFF.

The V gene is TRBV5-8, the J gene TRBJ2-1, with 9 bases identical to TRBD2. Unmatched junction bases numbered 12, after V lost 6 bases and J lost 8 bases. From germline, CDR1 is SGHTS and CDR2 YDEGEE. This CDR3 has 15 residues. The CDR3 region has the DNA TGTGCCAGCAATATCCCGGGACTAGCTCCCCATGAGCAGTTCTTC. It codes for CASNIPGLAPHEQFF.

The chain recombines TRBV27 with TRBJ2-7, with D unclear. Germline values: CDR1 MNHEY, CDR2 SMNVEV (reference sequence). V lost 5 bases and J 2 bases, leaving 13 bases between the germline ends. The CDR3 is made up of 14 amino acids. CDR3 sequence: CASSSQALPYEQYF. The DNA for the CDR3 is TGTGCCAGCAGTAGCCAGGCTCTTCCCTACGAGCAGTACTTC.

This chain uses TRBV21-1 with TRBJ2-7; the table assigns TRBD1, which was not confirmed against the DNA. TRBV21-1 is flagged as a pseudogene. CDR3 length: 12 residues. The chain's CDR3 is CASSKEGGEQYF. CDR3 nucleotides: TGTGCCAGCAGCAAAGAAGGGGGCGAGCAGTACTTC.

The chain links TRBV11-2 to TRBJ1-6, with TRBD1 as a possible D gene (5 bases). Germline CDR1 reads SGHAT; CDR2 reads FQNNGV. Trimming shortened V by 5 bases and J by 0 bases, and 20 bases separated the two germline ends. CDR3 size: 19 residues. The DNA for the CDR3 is TGTGCCAGCAGCCCCCGGGGGAAGGCAGCTAGCTCCTATAATTCACCCCTCCACTTT. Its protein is CASSPRGKAASSYNSPLHF.

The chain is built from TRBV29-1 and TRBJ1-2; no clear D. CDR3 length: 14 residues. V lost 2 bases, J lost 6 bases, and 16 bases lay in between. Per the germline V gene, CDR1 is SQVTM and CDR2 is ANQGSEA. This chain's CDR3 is CSVEQPTAYDGYTF. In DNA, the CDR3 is TGCAGCGTTGAACAACCAACTGCTTATGATGGCTACACCTTC.

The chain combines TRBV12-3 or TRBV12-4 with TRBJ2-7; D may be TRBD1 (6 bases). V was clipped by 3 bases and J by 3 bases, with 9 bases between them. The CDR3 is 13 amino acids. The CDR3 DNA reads TGTGCCAGCAGTTTTGGACAGCACTACGAGCAGTACTTC. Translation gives CASSFGQHYEQYF.

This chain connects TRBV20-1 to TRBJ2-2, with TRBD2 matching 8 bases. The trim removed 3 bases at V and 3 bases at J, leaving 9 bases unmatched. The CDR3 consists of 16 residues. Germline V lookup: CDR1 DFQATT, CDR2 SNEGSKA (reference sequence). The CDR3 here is CSASTSGSPDTGELFF. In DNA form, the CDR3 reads TGCAGTGCTAGTACAAGCGGGAGCCCAGACACCGGGGAGCTGTTTTTT.

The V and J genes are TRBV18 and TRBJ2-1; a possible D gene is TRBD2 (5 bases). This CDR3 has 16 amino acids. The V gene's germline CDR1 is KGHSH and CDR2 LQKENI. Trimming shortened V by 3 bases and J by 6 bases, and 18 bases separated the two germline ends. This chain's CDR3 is CASSPSQALAGNEQFF. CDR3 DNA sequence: TGTGCCAGCTCACCGTCTCAGGCGCTAGCCGGCAATGAGCAGTTCTTC. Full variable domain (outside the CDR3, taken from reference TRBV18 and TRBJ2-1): NAGVMQNPRHLVRRRGQEARLRCSPMKGHSHVYWYRQLPEEGLKFMVYLQKENIIDESGMPKERFSAEFPKEGPSILRIQQVVRGDSAAYFCASSPSQALAGNEQFFGPGTRLTVL.

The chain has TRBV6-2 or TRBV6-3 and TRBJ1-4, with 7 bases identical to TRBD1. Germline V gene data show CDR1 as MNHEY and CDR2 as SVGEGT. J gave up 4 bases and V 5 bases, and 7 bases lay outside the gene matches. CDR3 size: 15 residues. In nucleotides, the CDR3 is TGTGCCAGCAGTGATCCTAGACAGGGTAATGAAAAACTGTTTTTT. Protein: CASSDPRQGNEKLFF.

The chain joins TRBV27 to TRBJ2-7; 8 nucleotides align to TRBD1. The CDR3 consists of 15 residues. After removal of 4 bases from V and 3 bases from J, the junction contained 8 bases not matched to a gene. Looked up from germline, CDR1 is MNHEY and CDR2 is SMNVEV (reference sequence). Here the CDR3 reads CASSWQTGALYEQYF. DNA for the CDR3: TGTGCCAGCAGTTGGCAGACAGGGGCGCTCTACGAGCAGTACTTC.

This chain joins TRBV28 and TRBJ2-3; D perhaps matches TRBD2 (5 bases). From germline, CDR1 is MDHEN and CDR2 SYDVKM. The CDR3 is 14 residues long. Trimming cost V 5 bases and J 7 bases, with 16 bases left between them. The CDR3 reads CASSTTGSGNTQYF. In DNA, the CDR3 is TGTGCCAGCAGTACGACGGGCAGCGGAAATACGCAGTATTTT. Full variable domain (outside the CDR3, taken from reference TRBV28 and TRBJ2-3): DVKVTQSSRYLVKRTGEKVFLECVQDMDHENMFWYRQDPGLGLRLIYFSYDVKMKEKGDIPEGYSVSREKKERFSLILESASTNQTSMYLCASSTTGSGNTQYFGPGTRLTVL.

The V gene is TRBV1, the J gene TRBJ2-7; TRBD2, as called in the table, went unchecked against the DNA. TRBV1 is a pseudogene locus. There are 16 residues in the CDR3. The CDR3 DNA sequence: TGCACCAGCAGCCAAGACCCCCGGGACTCCTCCTACGAGCAGTACTTC. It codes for CTSSQDPRDSSYEQYF.

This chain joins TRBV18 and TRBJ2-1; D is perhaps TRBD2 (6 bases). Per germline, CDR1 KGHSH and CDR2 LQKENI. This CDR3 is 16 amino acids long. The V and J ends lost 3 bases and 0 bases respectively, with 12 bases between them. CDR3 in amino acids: CASSPPRESSYNEQFF. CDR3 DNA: TGTGCCAGCTCACCGCCTCGGGAGAGCTCCTACAATGAGCAGTTCTTC.

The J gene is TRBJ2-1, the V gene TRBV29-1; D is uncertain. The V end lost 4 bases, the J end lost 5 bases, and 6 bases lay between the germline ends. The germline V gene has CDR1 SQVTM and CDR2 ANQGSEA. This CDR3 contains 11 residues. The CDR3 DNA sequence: TGCAGCGTTGGGCCTCACAATGAGCAGTTCTTC. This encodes CSVGPHNEQFF.

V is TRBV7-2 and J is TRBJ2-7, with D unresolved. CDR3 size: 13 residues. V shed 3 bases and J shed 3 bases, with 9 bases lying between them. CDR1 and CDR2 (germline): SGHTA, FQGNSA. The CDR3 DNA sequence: TGTGCCAGCAGCTTGAAAGCCGGCTACGAGCAGTACTTC. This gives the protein CASSLKAGYEQYF.

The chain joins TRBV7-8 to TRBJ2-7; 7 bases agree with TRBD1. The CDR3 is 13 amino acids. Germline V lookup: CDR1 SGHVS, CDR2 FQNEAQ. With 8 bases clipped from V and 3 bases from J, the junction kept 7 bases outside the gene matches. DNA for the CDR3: TGTGCCAGCCGGGGACAGTGGGTCTACGAGCAGTACTTC. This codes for CASRGQWVYEQYF.

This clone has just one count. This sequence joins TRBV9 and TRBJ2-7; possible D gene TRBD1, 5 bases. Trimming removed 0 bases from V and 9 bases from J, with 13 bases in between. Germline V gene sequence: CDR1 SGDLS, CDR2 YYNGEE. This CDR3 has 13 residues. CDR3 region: CASSVDSGSGQYF. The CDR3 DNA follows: TGTGCCAGCAGCGTAGACTCAGGGTCCGGGCAGTACTTC.

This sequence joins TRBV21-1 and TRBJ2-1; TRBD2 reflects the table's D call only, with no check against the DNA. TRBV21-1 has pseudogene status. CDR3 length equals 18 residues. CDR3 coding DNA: TGTGCCAGCAGCCCGCCGTTACCGGGAGGGGAAGGCTACAATGAGCAGTTCTTC. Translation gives CASSPPLPGGEGYNEQFF.

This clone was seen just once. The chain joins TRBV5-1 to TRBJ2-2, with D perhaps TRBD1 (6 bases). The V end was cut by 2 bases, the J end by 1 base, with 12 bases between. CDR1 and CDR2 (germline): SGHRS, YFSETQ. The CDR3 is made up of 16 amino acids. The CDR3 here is CASSLFPRGNTGELFF. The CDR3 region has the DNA TGCGCCAGCAGCTTATTTCCCAGGGGGAACACCGGGGAGCTGTTTTTT.

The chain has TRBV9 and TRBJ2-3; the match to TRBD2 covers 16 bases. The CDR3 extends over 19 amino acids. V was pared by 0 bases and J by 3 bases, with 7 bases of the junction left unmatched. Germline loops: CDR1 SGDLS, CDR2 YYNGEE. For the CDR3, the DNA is TGTGCCAGCAGCGTAGCTTCGGGACTAGCGGGAGGGAGGACAGATACGCAGTATTTT. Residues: CASSVASGLAGGRTDTQYF. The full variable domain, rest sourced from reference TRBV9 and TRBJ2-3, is DSGVTQTPKHLITATGQRVTLRCSPRSGDLSVYWYQQSLDQGLQFLIQYYNGEERAKGNILERFSAQQFPDLHSELNLSSLELGDSALYFCASSVASGLAGGRTDTQYFGPGTRLTVL.

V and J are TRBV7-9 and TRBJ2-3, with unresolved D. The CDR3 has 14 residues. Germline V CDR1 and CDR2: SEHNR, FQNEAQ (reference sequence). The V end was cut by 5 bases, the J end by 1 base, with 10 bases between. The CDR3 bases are TGTGCCAGCAGCCTATCTTTAGGCACAGATACGCAGTATTTT. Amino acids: CASSLSLGTDTQYF.

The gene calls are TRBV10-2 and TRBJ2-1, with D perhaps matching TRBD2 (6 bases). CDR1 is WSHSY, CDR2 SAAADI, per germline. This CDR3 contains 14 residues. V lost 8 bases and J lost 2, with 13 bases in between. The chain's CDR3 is CASRRGGTYNEQFF. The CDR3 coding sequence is TGCGCCAGCCGGAGGGGCGGGACCTACAATGAGCAGTTCTTC.

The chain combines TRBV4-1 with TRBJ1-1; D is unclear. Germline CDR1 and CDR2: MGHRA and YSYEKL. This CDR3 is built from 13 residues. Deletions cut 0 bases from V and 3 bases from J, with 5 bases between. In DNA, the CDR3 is TGCGCCAGCAGCCAAGAACGGTACACTGAAGCTTTCTTT. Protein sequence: CASSQERYTEAFF.

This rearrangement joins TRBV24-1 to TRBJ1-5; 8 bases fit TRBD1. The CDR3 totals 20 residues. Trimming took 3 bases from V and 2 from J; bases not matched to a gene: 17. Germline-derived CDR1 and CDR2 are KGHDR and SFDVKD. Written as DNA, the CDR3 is TGTGCCACCAGTGATCCGCGGTGGGACAGGACCCAAGGTGGCAATCAGCCCCAGCATTTT. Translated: CATSDPRWDRTQGGNQPQHF.